A single sample is the source of the 19 T cell receptor beta chains below, sequenced in a study of blood T cell repertoires in COVID-19. Measured with immunoSEQ multiplex PCR; TCRdb has only the in-frame clones, and not every one. The repertoire has a few hundred thousand clones, about 90% of them found once; the top ten carry under 3%. Sequencing input: PBMCs or T cells enriched from blood (not recorded which). The receptor source for this set is a woman aged 25-40 years who had recovered from COVID-19.

This clone was seen a single time. The rearrangement joins TRBV10-3 to TRBJ2-3; 14 bases map to TRBD2. The germline V gene encodes CDR1 ENHRY and CDR2 SYGVKD. The CDR3 runs to 19 residues. Trimming removed 8 bases from V and 0 bases from J; junction bases left unmatched: 13. The CDR3 reads CAIRGGTSGSRQSTDTQYF. The CDR3 DNA reads TGTGCCATCCGGGGCGGGACTAGCGGGAGTCGTCAGAGCACAGATACGCAGTATTTT.

The chain links TRBV15 to TRBJ2-1; weak D call: TRBD2 (7 bases). The CDR3 loop spans 13 amino acids. Germline V gene sequence: CDR1 LNHNV, CDR2 YYDKDF (reference sequence). The V and J ends lost 11 bases and 7 bases respectively, with 18 bases between them. CDR3 nucleotide sequence: TGTGCCGCGATATACAGGGAGGGGAATGAGCAGTTCTTC. This codes for CAAIYREGNEQFF.

This clone has a single count. The V call is TRBV28, the J call TRBJ2-1; TRBD1 might be the D (5 bases). With 7 bases removed from V and 6 bases from J, the gap between germline ends came to 13 bases. Per the germline V gene, CDR1 is MDHEN and CDR2 is SYDVKM. The CDR3 is made up of 13 amino acids. This CDR3 is CASMQGAPNEQFF. Written as DNA, the CDR3 is TGTGCCAGCATGCAGGGCGCCCCCAATGAGCAGTTCTTC.

This sequence joins TRBV7-9 and TRBJ1-6; TRBD1 might be the D (5 bases). There are 15 residues in the CDR3. Trimming took 1 base from V and 4 from J, leaving 8 bases between them. The V gene's germline CDR1 is SEHNR and CDR2 FQNEAQ (reference sequence). The CDR3 sequence is CASSLGGGYNSPLHF. CDR3 DNA sequence: TGTGCCAGCAGCTTAGGGGGGGGTTATAATTCACCCCTCCACTTT.

CDR3 sequence reads: CASSFDSGETGELFF. CDR3 bases: TGTGCCAGCAGCTTTGATAGTGGAGAGACCGGGGAGCTGTTTTTT. J is TRBJ2-2 and V is TRBV7-9, with D unclear. Germline values: CDR1 SEHNR, CDR2 FQNEAQ (reference sequence). V shed 3 bases and J shed 5 bases, with 13 bases lying between them. The CDR3 loop spans 15 amino acids.

This chain connects TRBV29-1 to TRBJ2-7; 12 bases fit TRBD1. There are 14 residues in the CDR3. Germline CDR1 reads SQVTM; CDR2 reads ANQGSEA. V trimming: 5 bases; J trimming: 1 base; junction bases outside the gene matches: 3. CDR3 sequence reads: CSVLGQGASYEQYF. The DNA of the CDR3 is TGCAGCGTTTTGGGACAGGGGGCGTCCTACGAGCAGTACTTC.

The rearrangement joins TRBV18 to TRBJ1-5; D gene unclear. Germline CDR1 is KGHSH and CDR2 is LQKENI. Trimming took off 6 bases at V and 1 base at J, with 16 bases between the two ends. This CDR3 contains 16 residues. The CDR3 region is CASSQSGGGSNQPQHF. The CDR3, as DNA: TGTGCCAGCTCCCAATCGGGAGGAGGGAGCAATCAGCCCCAGCATTTT. Supplemented by reference TRBV18 and TRBJ1-5, the full variable domain reads NAGVMQNPRHLVRRRGQEARLRCSPMKGHSHVYWYRQLPEEGLKFMVYLQKENIIDESGMPKERFSAEFPKEGPSILRIQQVVRGDSAAYFCASSQSGGGSNQPQHFGDGTRLSIL.

This chain's CDR3 is CAIRDPGTGVIHEQYF. The DNA of the CDR3 is TGTGCCATCAGGGACCCCGGGACAGGGGTAATCCACGAGCAGTACTTC. The chain couples TRBV10-3 to TRBJ2-7, with TRBD1 matching over 10 bases. Unmatched junction bases numbered 13, after V lost 6 bases and J lost 5 bases. This CDR3 comprises 16 residues. Germline values: CDR1 ENHRY, CDR2 SYGVKD.

The chain carries TRBV5-4 and TRBJ2-7, with 8 positions matching TRBD2. Germline loops: CDR1 SGHNT, CDR2 YYREEE (reference sequence). Unmatched junction bases numbered 15, after V lost 4 bases and J lost 6 bases. The CDR3 has 16 amino acids. CDR3 residues: CASSPGGASGWGEQYF. For the CDR3, the DNA is TGTGCCAGCAGCCCGGGGGGGGCTAGCGGGTGGGGCGAGCAGTACTTC.

This clone came up once. The rearrangement uses TRBV3-1 (or the pseudogene TRBV3-2) and TRBJ1-4; TRBD1 matches at 7 bases. Germline trimming cut 4 bases from V and 6 bases from J; bases unmatched to any gene: 8. The CDR3 loop spans 15 amino acids. Per the germline V gene, CDR1 is LGHDT and CDR2 is YNNKEL (reference sequence). DNA of the CDR3: TGTGCCAGCAGCCCTTCACAGGGGATTTATGAAAAACTGTTTTTT. This gives the protein CASSPSQGIYEKLFF.

This clone occurred once. The chain has TRBV5-5 and TRBJ2-1; TRBD2 matches 10 bases. The CDR3 spans 14 residues. Germline V gene lookup returns CDR1 SGHKS and CDR2 YYEKEE (reference sequence). The V segment lost 4 bases and the J segment 9 bases; nucleotides outside the gene matches: 7. CDR3 DNA: TGTGCCAGCAGCCAGGGACTAGCGCCCGGTGAGCAGTTCTTC. Residues: CASSQGLAPGEQFF.

This chain's CDR3 is CASSLGTGGSGYTF. Here the CDR3 DNA reads TGTGCCAGCAGCCTCGGGACAGGGGGGTCTGGCTACACCTTC. The gene calls are TRBV5-8 and TRBJ1-2; TRBD1 aligns across 11 bases. The CDR3 spans 14 residues. V trimming: 4 bases; J trimming: 7 bases; junction bases outside the gene matches: 6. Germline V gene sequence: CDR1 SGHTS, CDR2 YDEGEE.

This clone appeared once. The gene calls are TRBV18 and TRBJ1-1; D perhaps matches TRBD1 (5 bases). Between the trimmed V and J ends, which lost 6 bases and 1 base, there was a span of 9 bases. In germline, CDR1 is KGHSH, CDR2 LQKENI. CDR3 length equals 13 residues. CDR3 sequence: CASSGGRNTEAFF. The CDR3 region has the DNA TGTGCCAGCTCGGGGGGAAGGAACACTGAAGCTTTCTTT.

This clone showed up just once. The chain is built from TRBV24-1 and TRBJ1-1; 8 bases fit TRBD1. This CDR3 region has 15 residues. Trimming at V came to 4 bases and at J to 2 bases, leaving 5 bases not matched to a gene. CDR1 is KGHDR, CDR2 SFDVKD, per germline. In DNA form, the CDR3 reads TGTGCCACCAGTGACTATGGACAGGGAAACACTGAAGCTTTCTTT. It translates to CATSDYGQGNTEAFF.

This rearrangement joins TRBV28 to TRBJ2-7; TRBD2 agrees at 7 bases. This CDR3 region has 16 residues. The germline V gene has CDR1 MDHEN and CDR2 SYDVKM. V dropped 5 bases and J dropped 2; count of bases not matched to a gene: 12. The CDR3, as DNA: TGTGCCAGCAGTATAATCATAGCGGGTCCGACCTACGAGCAGTACTTC. It yields the protein CASSIIIAGPTYEQYF.

This clone was seen only a few times. The chain uses TRBV30 and TRBJ1-6, with TRBD1 matching 11 bases. The CDR3 has 15 residues. V lost 4 bases, J lost 8 bases, and 7 bases stayed unmatched. Germline V gene data show CDR1 as GTSNPN and CDR2 as SVGIG (reference sequence). The CDR3, as DNA: TGTGCCTGGAACGCCGGGACAGGGGGATATTCACCCCTCCACTTT. It codes for CAWNAGTGGYSPLHF.

The V call is TRBV6-5, the J call TRBJ2-7; 7 nucleotides line up with TRBD2. In germline, CDR1 is MNHEY, CDR2 SVGAGI. V dropped 0 bases and J dropped 2; count of bases not matched to a gene: 4. The CDR3 extends over 15 amino acids. The CDR3 is CASSYSGGNPYEQYF. The CDR3, as DNA: TGTGCCAGCAGTTACTCGGGGGGGAACCCCTACGAGCAGTACTTC.

This chain joins TRBV11-3 and TRBJ2-7; the match to TRBD1 covers 9 bases. This CDR3 is 14 amino acids long. Germline CDR1 reads SGHNT; CDR2 reads YENEEA. After removal of 5 bases from V and 2 bases from J, the junction contained 4 bases not matched to a gene. The CDR3 sequence: CASSPGTGTYEQYF. The DNA of the CDR3 is TGTGCCAGCAGCCCCGGGACAGGGACCTACGAGCAGTACTTC.

V gene TRBV28 combines with J gene TRBJ1-5, with TRBD1 as a possible D gene (5 bases). V was clipped by 7 bases and J by 2 bases, with 9 bases between them. From germline, CDR1 is MDHEN and CDR2 SYDVKM. The CDR3 extends over 13 amino acids. CDR3 nucleotide sequence: TGTGCCAGCACGGGGGGGGGCAATCAGCCCCAGCATTTT. It codes for CASTGGGNQPQHF.